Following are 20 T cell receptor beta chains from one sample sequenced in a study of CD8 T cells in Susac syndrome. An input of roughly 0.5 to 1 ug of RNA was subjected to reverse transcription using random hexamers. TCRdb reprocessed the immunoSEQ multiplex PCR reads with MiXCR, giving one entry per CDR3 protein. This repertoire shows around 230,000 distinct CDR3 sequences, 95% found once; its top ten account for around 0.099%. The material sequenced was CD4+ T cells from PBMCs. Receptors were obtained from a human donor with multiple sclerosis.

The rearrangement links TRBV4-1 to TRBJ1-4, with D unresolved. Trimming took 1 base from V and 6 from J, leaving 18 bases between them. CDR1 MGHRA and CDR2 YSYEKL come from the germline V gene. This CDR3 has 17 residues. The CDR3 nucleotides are TGCGCCAGCAGCCAAGTTGGGCACCTGGTGTTTTATGAAAAACTGTTTTTT. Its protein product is CASSQVGHLVFYEKLFF.

CDR3 loop: CASNGPERGGYEQYF. In DNA form, the CDR3 reads TGTGCCAGCAACGGACCCGAGAGAGGGGGCTACGAGCAGTACTTC. This chain connects TRBV7-2 to TRBJ2-7; D is possibly TRBD1 (6 bases). The V gene's germline CDR1 is SGHTA and CDR2 FQGNSA. The CDR3 sequence is 15 residues long. Trimming cost V 7 bases and J 3 bases, with 19 bases left between them.

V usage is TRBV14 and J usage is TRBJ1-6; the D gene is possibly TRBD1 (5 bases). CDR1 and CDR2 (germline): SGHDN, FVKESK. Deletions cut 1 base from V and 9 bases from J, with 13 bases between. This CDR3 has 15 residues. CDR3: CASSQVWGQGSPLHF. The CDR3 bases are TGTGCCAGCAGCCAAGTTTGGGGCCAAGGTTCACCCCTCCACTTT. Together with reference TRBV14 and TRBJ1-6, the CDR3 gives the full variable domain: EAGVTQFPSHSVIEKGQTVTLRCDPISGHDNLYWYRRVMGKEIKFLLHFVKESKQDESGMPNNRFLAERTGGTYSTLKVQPAELEDSGVYFCASSQVWGQGSPLHFGNGTRLTVT.

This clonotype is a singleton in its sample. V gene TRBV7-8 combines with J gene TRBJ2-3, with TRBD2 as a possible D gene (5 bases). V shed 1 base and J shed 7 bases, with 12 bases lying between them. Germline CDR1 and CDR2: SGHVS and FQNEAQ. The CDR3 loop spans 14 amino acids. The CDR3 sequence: CASSLELVGNTQYF. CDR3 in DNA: TGTGCCAGCAGCTTAGAACTAGTTGGGAATACGCAGTATTTT.

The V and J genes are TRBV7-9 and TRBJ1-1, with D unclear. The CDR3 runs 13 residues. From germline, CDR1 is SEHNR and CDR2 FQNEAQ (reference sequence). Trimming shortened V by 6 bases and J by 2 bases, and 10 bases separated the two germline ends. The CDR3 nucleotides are TGTGCCAGCAGTTCGGCGCACAACACTGAAGCTTTCTTT. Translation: CASSSAHNTEAFF.

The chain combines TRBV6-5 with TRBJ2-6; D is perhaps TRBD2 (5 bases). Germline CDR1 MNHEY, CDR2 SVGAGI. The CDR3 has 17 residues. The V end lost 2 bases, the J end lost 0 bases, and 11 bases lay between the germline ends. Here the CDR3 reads CASSYEGRTSGANVLTF. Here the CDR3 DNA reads TGTGCCAGCAGTTACGAGGGCAGAACCTCTGGGGCCAACGTCCTGACTTTC.

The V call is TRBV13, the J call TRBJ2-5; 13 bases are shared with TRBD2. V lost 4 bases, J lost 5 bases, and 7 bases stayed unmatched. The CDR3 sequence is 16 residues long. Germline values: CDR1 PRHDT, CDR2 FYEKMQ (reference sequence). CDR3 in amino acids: CASSWRTSGGRETQYF. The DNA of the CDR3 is TGTGCCAGCAGCTGGCGGACTAGCGGGGGAAGGGAGACCCAGTACTTC.

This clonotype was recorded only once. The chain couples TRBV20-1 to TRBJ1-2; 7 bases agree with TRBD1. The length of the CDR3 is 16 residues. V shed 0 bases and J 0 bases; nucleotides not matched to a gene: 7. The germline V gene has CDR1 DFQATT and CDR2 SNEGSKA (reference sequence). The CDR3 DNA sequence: TGCAGTGCTAGAGAACTTCTCAGGGGGACTAACTATGGCTACACCTTC. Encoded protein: CSARELLRGTNYGYTF.

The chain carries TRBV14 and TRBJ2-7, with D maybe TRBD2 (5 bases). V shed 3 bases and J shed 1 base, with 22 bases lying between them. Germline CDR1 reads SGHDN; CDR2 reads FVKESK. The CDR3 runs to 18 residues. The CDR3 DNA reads TGTGCCAGCAGCCAGGCGCCCCCTGGGAGCCTTGGTTCCTACGAGCAGTACTTC. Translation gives CASSQAPPGSLGSYEQYF. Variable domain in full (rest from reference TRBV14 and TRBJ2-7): EAGVTQFPSHSVIEKGQTVTLRCDPISGHDNLYWYRRVMGKEIKFLLHFVKESKQDESGMPNNRFLAERTGGTYSTLKVQPAELEDSGVYFCASSQAPPGSLGSYEQYFGPGTRLTVT.

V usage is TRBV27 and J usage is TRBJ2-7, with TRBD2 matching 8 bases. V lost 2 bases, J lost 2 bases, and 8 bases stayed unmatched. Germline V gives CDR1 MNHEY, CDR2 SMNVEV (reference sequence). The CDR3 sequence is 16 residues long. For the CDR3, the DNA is TGTGCCAGCAGTTTAAGGGCGGGAGGCGGCCCCTACGAGCAGTACTTC. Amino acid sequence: CASSLRAGGGPYEQYF.

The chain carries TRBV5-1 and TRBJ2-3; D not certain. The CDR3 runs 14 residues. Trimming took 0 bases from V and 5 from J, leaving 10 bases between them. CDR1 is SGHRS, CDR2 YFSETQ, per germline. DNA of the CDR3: TGCGCCAGCAGCTTGGAAGGCATGGGAGATACGCAGTATTTT. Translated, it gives CASSLEGMGDTQYF.

The CDR3 DNA reads as TGTGCCTGGGGCGACAGGGAAGAGGACGAGCAGTACTTC. This gives the protein CAWGDREEDEQYF. This chain uses TRBV30 with TRBJ2-7; 7 positions agree with TRBD1. CDR3 length: 13 residues. Unmatched junction bases numbered 9, after V lost 5 bases and J lost 5 bases. CDR1 and CDR2 (germline): GTSNPN, SVGIG (reference sequence).

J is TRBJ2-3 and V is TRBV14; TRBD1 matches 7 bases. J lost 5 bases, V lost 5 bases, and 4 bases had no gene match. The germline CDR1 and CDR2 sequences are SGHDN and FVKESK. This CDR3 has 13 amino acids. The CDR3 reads CASSGQAIDTQYF. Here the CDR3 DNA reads TGTGCCAGCAGCGGACAGGCGATAGATACGCAGTATTTT.

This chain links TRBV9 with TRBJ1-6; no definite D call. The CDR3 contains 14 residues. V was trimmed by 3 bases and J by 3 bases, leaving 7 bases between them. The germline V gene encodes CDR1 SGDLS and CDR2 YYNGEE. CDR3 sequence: CASSAQVYNSPLHF. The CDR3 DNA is TGTGCCAGCAGCGCCCAGGTCTATAATTCACCCCTCCACTTT.

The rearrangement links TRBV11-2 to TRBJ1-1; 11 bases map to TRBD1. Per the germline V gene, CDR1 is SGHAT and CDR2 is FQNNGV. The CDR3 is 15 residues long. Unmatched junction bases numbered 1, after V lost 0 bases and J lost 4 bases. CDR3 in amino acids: CASSLEGTGGTEAFF. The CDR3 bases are TGTGCCAGCAGCTTAGAGGGGACAGGGGGCACTGAAGCTTTCTTT. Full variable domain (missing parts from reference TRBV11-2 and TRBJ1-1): EAGVAQSPRYKIIEKRQSVAFWCNPISGHATLYWYQQILGQGPKLLIQFQNNGVVDDSQLPKDRFSAERLKGVDSTLKIQPAKLEDSAVYLCASSLEGTGGTEAFFGQGTRLTVV.

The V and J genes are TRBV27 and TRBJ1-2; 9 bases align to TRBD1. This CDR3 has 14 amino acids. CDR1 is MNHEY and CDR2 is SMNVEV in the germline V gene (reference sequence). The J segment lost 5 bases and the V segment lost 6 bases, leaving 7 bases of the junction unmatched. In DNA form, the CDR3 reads TGTGCCAGCAGAGACACGGGACAGGGATATGGCTACACCTTC. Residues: CASRDTGQGYGYTF.

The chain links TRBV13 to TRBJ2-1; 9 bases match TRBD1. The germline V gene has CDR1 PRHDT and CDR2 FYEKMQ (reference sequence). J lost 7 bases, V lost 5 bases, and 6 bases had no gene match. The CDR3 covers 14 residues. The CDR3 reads CASSGGTGWNEQFF. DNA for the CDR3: TGTGCCAGCAGCGGAGGGACAGGGTGGAATGAGCAGTTCTTC.

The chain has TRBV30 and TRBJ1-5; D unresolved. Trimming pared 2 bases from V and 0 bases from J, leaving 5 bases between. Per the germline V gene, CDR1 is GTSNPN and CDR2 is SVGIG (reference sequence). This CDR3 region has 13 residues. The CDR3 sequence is CAWSSHSNQPQHF. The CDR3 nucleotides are TGTGCCTGGAGTAGCCATAGCAATCAGCCCCAGCATTTT.

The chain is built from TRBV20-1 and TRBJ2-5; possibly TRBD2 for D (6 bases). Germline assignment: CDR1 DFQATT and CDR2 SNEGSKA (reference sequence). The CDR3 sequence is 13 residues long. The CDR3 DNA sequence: TGCAGCGTAGGGGTCGGGGGACAAGAGACCCAGTACTTC. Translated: CSVGVGGQETQYF.

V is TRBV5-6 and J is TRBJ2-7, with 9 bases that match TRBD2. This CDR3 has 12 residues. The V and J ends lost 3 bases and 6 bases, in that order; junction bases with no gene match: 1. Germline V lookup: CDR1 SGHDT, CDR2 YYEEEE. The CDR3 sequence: CASSSTSGEQYF. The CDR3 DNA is TGTGCCAGCAGCTCGACTAGCGGCGAGCAGTACTTC.